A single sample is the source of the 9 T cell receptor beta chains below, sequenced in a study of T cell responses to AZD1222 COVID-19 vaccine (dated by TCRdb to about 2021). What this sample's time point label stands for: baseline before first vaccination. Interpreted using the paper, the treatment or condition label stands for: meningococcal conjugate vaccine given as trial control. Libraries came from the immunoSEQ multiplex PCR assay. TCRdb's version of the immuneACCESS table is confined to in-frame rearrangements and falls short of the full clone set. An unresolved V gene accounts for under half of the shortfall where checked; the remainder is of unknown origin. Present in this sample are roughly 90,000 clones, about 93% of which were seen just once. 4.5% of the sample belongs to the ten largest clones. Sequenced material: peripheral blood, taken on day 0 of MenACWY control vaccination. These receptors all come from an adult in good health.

The CDR3 coding sequence is TGCAGCGTCCCCCATGGAACTAGCGGGGGTTACAATGAGCAGTTCTTC. Its translation is CSVPHGTSGGYNEQFF. The gene calls are TRBV29-1 and TRBJ2-1, with TRBD2 identical over 11 bases. The CDR3 covers 16 residues. CDR1 SQVTM and CDR2 ANQGSEA come from the germline V gene. After removal of 6 bases from V and 4 bases from J, the junction contained 11 bases not matched to a gene.

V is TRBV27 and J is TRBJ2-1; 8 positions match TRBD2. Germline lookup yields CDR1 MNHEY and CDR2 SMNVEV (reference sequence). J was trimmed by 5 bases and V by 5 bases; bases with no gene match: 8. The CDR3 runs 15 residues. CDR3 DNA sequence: TGTGCCAGCAGTCTACCTCCGGGAGGGGACAATGAGCAGTTCTTC. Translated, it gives CASSLPPGGDNEQFF.

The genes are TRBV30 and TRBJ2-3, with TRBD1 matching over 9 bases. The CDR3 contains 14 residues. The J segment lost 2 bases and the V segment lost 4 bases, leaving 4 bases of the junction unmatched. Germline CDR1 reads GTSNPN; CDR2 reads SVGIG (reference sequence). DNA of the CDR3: TGTGCCTGGACCGGGACAGGGAACACAGATACGCAGTATTTT. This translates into CAWTGTGNTDTQYF.

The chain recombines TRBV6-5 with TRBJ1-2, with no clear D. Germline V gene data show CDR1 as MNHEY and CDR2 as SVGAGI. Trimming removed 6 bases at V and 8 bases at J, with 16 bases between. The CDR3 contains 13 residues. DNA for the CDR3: TGTGCCAGCAGGAGGGATGGCGGTCGGGGCTACACCTTC. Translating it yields CASRRDGGRGYTF.

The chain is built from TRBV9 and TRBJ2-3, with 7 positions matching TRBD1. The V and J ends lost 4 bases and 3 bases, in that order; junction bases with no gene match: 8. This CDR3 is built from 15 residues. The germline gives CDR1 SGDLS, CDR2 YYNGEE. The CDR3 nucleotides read TGTGCCAGCAGCTTTCCGCCACAGGGGACAGATACGCAGTATTTT. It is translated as CASSFPPQGTDTQYF.

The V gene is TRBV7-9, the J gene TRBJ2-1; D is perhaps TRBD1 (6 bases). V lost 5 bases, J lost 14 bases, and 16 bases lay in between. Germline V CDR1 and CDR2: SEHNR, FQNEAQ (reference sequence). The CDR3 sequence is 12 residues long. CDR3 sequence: CASSTTGREKFF. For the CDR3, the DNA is TGTGCCAGCAGCACCACAGGGCGAGAGAAGTTCTTC.

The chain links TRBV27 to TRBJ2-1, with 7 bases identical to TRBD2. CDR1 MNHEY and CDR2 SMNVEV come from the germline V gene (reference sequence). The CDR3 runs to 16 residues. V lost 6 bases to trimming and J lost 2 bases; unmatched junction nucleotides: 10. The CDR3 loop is CASRSDSGRPYNEQFF. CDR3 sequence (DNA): TGTGCCAGCAGATCCGACTCCGGGAGGCCCTACAATGAGCAGTTCTTC.

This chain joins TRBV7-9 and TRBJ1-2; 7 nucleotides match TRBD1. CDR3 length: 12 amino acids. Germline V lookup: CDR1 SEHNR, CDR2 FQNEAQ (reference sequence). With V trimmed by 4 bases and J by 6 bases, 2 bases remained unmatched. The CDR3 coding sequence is TGTGCCAGCAGCTCCCAGGGGGATGGCTACACCTTC. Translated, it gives CASSSQGDGYTF.

CDR3 nucleotide sequence: TGTGCCAGCTTTTCTTCATCAAGTGGGAGTTGGGAGCAGTACTTC. Translation gives CASFSSSSGSWEQYF. The rearrangement joins TRBV27 to TRBJ2-7; a possible D gene is TRBD2 (5 bases). Germline V gene lookup returns CDR1 MNHEY and CDR2 SMNVEV (reference sequence). The V gene lost 8 bases and the J gene lost 7 bases, with 24 bases spanning the gap. The CDR3 is made up of 15 amino acids.